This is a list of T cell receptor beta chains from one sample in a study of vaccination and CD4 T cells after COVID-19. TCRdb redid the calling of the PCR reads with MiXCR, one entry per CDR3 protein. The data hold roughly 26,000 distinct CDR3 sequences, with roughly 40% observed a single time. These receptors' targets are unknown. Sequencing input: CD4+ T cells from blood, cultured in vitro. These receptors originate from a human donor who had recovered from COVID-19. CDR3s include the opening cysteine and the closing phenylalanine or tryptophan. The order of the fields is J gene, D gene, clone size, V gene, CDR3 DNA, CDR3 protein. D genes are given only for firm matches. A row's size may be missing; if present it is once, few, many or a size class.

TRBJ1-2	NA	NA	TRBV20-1	TGCAGTGCTAGACCCTTCGCTAGTGCGCGGGGCTACACCTTC	CSARPFASARGYTF
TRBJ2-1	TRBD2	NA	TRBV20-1	TGCAGTGCCCAATGGAGCGGGAGAACGGGTGAGCAGTTCTTC	CSAQWSGRTGEQFF
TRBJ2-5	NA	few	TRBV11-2	TGTGCCAGCAGCCCCTACCAAGAGACCCAGTACTTC	CASSPYQETQYF
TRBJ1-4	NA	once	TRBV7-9	TGTGCCAGCAGCCCTAGTAGGGCTATGAGGGAAAAACTGTTTTTT	CASSPSRAMREKLFF
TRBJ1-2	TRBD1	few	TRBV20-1	TGCAGTGCTACTCCGGGACAGGGGCATGGCTACACCTTC	CSATPGQGHGYTF
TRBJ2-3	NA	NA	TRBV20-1	TGCAGTGCTAGAGGGGGAACAGATACGCAGTATTTT	CSARGGTDTQYF
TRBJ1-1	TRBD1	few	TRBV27	TGTGCCAGCAGTACCCGACAGGGTGGTTTATTCGACACTGAAGCTTTCTTT	CASSTRQGGLFDTEAFF
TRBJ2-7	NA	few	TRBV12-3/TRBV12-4	TGTGCCAGCAGTCTTTCTAGCTCTGCAGGGGAGCAGTACTTC	CASSLSSSAGEQYF
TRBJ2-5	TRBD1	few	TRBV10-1	TGCGCCAGCAGTGACCCCTCTGGACAGGGGACGCCCTCTGGGACCCAGTACTTC	CASSDPSGQGTPSGTQYF
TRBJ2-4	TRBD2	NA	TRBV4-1	TGCGCCAGCAGCCAAGATCGCGGCTACCGGGGGGTAGCCAAAAACATTCAGTACTTC	CASSQDRGYRGVAKNIQYF
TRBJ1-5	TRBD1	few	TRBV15	TGTGCCACCAGCAACCTCGACAGGGGAGGCGATCAGCCCCAGCATTTT	CATSNLDRGGDQPQHF
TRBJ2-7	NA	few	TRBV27	TGTGCCAGCGCCTCCGGGAGATTCGGCGAGCAGTACTTC	CASASGRFGEQYF
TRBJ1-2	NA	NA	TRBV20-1	TGCAGACCGTCGGGGGGAAACTATGGCTACACCTTC	CRPSGGNYGYTF
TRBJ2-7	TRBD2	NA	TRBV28	TGTGCCAGCAGTTCGTCGGGACTAGCGGGAGGCGAGCAGTACTTC	CASSSSGLAGGEQYF
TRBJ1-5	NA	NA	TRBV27	TGTGCCAGCAGGGTCCAGGGCAATCAGCCCCAGCATTTT	CASRVQGNQPQHF
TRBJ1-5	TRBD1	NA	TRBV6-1	TGTGCCAGCAGAGAGGGGACAGGCAATCAGCCCCAGCATTTT	CASREGTGNQPQHF
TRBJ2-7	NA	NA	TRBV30	TGTGCCGACTACGAGCAGTACTTC	CADYEQYF
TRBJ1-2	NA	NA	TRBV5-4	TGTGCCAGCAGCTTGGCCGGGGCCTCCATCCGCTACACCTTC	CASSLAGASIRYTF
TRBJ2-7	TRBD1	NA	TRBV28	TGTGCCAGCAGTCGGGACAGGGGGCGCGAGCAGTACTTC	CASSRDRGREQYF
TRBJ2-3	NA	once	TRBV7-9	TGTGCCAGCAGCTTAGAGGGTGATACGCAGTATTTT	CASSLEGDTQYF
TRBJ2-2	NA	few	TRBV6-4	TGTGCCAGCAGTTTCACAGGGACCGGGGAGCTGTTTTTT	CASSFTGTGELFF
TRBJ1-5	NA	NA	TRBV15	TGTGCCACCAGCAGAGATCCCTCCAATCAGCCCCAGCATTTT	CATSRDPSNQPQHF
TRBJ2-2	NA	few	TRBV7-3	TGTGCCAGCAGCAAAGTTTGGCGGCCGAACACCGGGGAGCTGTTTTTT	CASSKVWRPNTGELFF
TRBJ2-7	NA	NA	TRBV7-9	TGTGCCAGCGAACGGTACGAGCAGTACTTC	CASERYEQYF
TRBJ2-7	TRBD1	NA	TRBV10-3	TGTGCCATCAAAGAGACAGGGGTTACCTACGAGCAGTACTTC	CAIKETGVTYEQYF
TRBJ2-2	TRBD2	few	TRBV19	TGTGCCAGTAGTCACGGGACTAGCGGGAGGGCCGGGGAGCTGTTTTTT	CASSHGTSGRAGELFF
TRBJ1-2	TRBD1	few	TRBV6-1	TGTGCCAGCAGTGAAAGACAGGGAGAAGTCTATGGCTACACCTTC	CASSERQGEVYGYTF
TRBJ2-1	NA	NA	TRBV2	TGTGCCAGCAGACGCGAATCCTACAATGAGCAGTTCTTC	CASRRESYNEQFF